These T cell receptor beta chains were read from a single sample in a study of T cell responses to AZD1222 COVID-19 vaccine. TCRdb's copy holds only in-frame clones and misses some; the assay was immunoSEQ multiplex PCR. Of about 110,000 clones listed, about 90% are singletons. Material: peripheral blood, obtained 28 days after the second AZD1222 dose. These receptor sequences come from an adult who received the AZD1222 COVID-19 vaccine. Each CDR3 is given without its conserved first and last residue. Fields, in order: CDR3 protein, V gene, CDR3 length, J gene.

CDR3aa: ASSPDVGGQTGELF
v_gene: TRBV9
len: 14
j_gene: TRBJ2-2

CDR3aa: ASSQQQVVGELF
v_gene: TRBV3-1/TRBV3-2
len: 12
j_gene: TRBJ2-2

CDR3aa: ASSLLQGTSPLH
v_gene: TRBV7-2
len: 12
j_gene: TRBJ1-6

CDR3aa: ASGLALATEQF
v_gene: TRBV12-5
len: 11
j_gene: TRBJ2-1

CDR3aa: ASSPQGAGTDTQY
v_gene: TRBV18
len: 13
j_gene: TRBJ2-3

CDR3aa: ASSEFGGAPQH
v_gene: TRBV25-1
len: 11
j_gene: TRBJ1-5

CDR3aa: ASSFGTDPYYGYT
v_gene: TRBV7-2
len: 13
j_gene: TRBJ1-2

CDR3aa: ASSLGYRAEGTGELF
v_gene: TRBV5-1
len: 15
j_gene: TRBJ2-2

CDR3aa: ATMALGTGAQETQY
v_gene: TRBV28
len: 14
j_gene: TRBJ2-5

CDR3aa: ASSLRTGSYEQY
v_gene: TRBV3-1/TRBV3-2
len: 12
j_gene: TRBJ2-7

CDR3aa: ASSDKGLAGVDEQF
v_gene: TRBV6-4
len: 14
j_gene: TRBJ2-1

CDR3aa: ASSYGTDPYEQY
v_gene: TRBV6-5
len: 12
j_gene: TRBJ2-7

CDR3aa: ASSKREDSSYNEQF
v_gene: TRBV19
len: 14
j_gene: TRBJ2-1